Following are 5 T cell receptor beta chains from one sample sequenced in a study of radiotherapy plus CTLA-4 blockade in lung cancer listed by TCRdb under 2018. Libraries were built with the immunoSEQ multiplex PCR assay. What TCRdb holds here is the immuneACCESS table cut down to in-frame rearrangements. Part of the clones is not present; checked against another copy, under half of the missing clones reflect an unresolved V gene, and the others are unexplained. The sample table contains approximately 52,000 clones; only one count was recorded for around 79% of them. The ten most abundant clones make up 8.5% of the sample. The material sequenced was peripheral blood, taken from a patient treated with radiotherapy plus ipilimumab. These receptors all come from a human donor with non-small cell lung cancer who had a complete response to radiotherapy plus ipilimumab.

The genes are TRBV18 and TRBJ1-2; TRBD1 might be the D (5 bases). The V and J ends lost 4 bases and 4 bases respectively, with 7 bases between them. The CDR3 contains 12 residues. Germline CDR1 and CDR2: KGHSH and LQKENI. The CDR3 protein is CASSQTAYGYTF. CDR3 sequence (DNA): TGTGCCAGCTCACAGACAGCCTATGGCTACACCTTC. The full variable domain, with the rest looked up from reference TRBV18 and TRBJ1-2, is NAGVMQNPRHLVRRRGQEARLRCSPMKGHSHVYWYRQLPEEGLKFMVYLQKENIIDESGMPKERFSAEFPKEGPSILRIQQVVRGDSAAYFCASSQTAYGYTFGSGTRLTVV.

Remarks on this clone: Other DNA sequences in the same sample also yield this CDR3. V usage is TRBV2 and J usage is TRBJ1-1, with 7 bases lining up with TRBD1. After removal of 5 bases from V and 7 bases from J, the junction contained 7 bases not matched to a gene. The CDR3 has 13 amino acids. CDR1 and CDR2 from the germline V gene are SNHLY and FYNNEI. In DNA form, the CDR3 reads TGTGCCAGCAGTAGGGGACAGCTACTTGAAGCTTTCTTT. It specifies CASSRGQLLEAFF.

This chain joins TRBV6-5 and TRBJ2-5, with 12 bases that match TRBD2. CDR1 and CDR2 (germline): MNHEY, SVGAGI. This CDR3 is built from 15 residues. The junction had 3 bases not matched to a gene; V was cut back by 0 bases and J by 7 bases. The CDR3 DNA sequence: TGTGCCAGCAGTTACTCGACTAGCGGGAGTAGGACCCAGTACTTC. It specifies CASSYSTSGSRTQYF.

The rearrangement links TRBV6-5 to TRBJ1-4; D unresolved. This CDR3 is 13 amino acids long. The V gene's germline CDR1 is MNHEY and CDR2 SVGAGI. Trimming removed 5 bases from V and 8 bases from J, with 12 bases in between. The CDR3 sequence: CASSRQEGEKLFF. Written as DNA, the CDR3 is TGTGCCAGCAGTCGGCAGGAGGGAGAAAAACTGTTTTTT.

The chain combines TRBV29-1 with TRBJ2-2, with 11 bases identical to TRBD2. Trimming at V came to 3 bases and at J to 5 bases, leaving 5 bases not matched to a gene. Germline V gene data show CDR1 as SQVTM and CDR2 as ANQGSEA. CDR3 size: 15 residues. The CDR3 reads CSVDIAGGTTGELFF. The CDR3, as DNA: TGCAGCGTTGATATAGCGGGAGGGACAACCGGGGAGCTGTTTTTT.